The source of this TCR beta chain is a study of T cells expressing NK-cell markers. Study overall: TCR beta repertoires came from sorted CD3+CD56+NKG2C+, CD3+CD56+NKG2C- and CD3+CD56-NKG2C+ T cells.

With UMIs, 5'RACE template switching was used to make TCR beta cDNA. One entry per CDR3 protein, without DNA, is what TCRdb gives after re-calling the 5' RACE reads. This repertoire includes roughly 150,000 distinct CDR3 sequences. Study-wide results and caveats: In a handful of donors, dominant CD3+CD56+NKG2C+ clones formed roughly 1.0-7.0% of CD8+ cells.

Concerning this clonotype: Its specificity is not known.

The length of the CDR3 is 15 residues. Germline-derived CDR1 and CDR2 are MGHRA and YSYEKL. This rearrangement joins TRBV4-1 to TRBJ2-1; TCRdb designates TRBD1, a call that cannot be tested without DNA. The receptor was isolated from a woman between 18 and 70 years old in good health. The sequencing sample was made of blood T cells: a sorted CD56 or NKG2C T cell subset, CD4+ or CD8+ T cells, or bulk PBMC T cells (not recorded which). CDR3 region: CASSQGRGRDNEQFF.